This T cell receptor beta chain was captured in a study of radiation and T cells in renal cell carcinoma. Specified time point: baseline pretreatment blood. The treatment: 15 Gy SBRT to primary tumor, nephrectomy 4 weeks later. Clear cell pathology was present in this patient's renal cell carcinoma. Study-level results: From baseline, blood top tumor clonotypes peaked at 2 weeks post-radiation. Without pretreatment biopsies, baseline tumor clonotype presence was undetermined.

Comments on this clone: Its specificity is unknown.

This CDR3 has 14 residues. V dropped 8 bases and J dropped 3 bases, with 20 bases sitting between them. Germline V gene data show CDR1 as GTSNPN and CDR2 as SVGIG (reference sequence). The table came from immunoSEQ multiplex PCR; TCRdb's copy has only in-frame clones and leaves some out. Of about 130,000 clones in the sample, 70% to 90% were seen once. The origin of this receptor is a woman aged 50 to 60 with renal cell carcinoma. V is TRBV30 and J is TRBJ2-7; possible D gene TRBD1, 6 bases. Material: blood, obtained from a patient whose treatment included radiotherapy and nephrectomy. This CDR3 reads CALSAWDKGYEQYF. CDR3 nucleotides: TGTGCCCTTTCTGCGTGGGACAAGGGCTACGAGCAGTACTTC.